These 23 T cell receptor beta chains came from one sample sequenced in a study of Ad26.COV2.S vaccination and SARS-CoV-2 variants. Measured with immunoSEQ multiplex PCR; TCRdb has only the in-frame clones, and not every one. The sample comprises about 350,000 clones, about 88% of which are singletons, and 6.4% rests with the top ten. Treatment meaning: 15 to 20 received Ad26.COV2.S at low or high dose, single or two shots; roughly 5 received placebo; per-sample allocation not given. Day 63 after the first vaccine or placebo injection was the time point for sampling. Here the sequenced sample was peripheral blood, taken in a trial of Ad26.COV2.S vaccine versus placebo. Every receptor here comes from a person between 18 and 60 years old who received the Ad26.COV2.S COVID-19 vaccine or a placebo.

This chain joins TRBV7-2 and TRBJ2-7; tentatively, D is TRBD1 or TRBD2 (5 bases each). V lost 3 bases and J 5 bases, leaving 11 bases between the germline ends. There are 13 residues in the CDR3. Germline V gene lookup returns CDR1 SGHTA and CDR2 FQGNSA. In nucleotides, the CDR3 is TGTGCCAGCAGCTTGAGAGGGACCCACGAGCAGTACTTC. Its translation: CASSLRGTHEQYF. Combining the CDR3 with reference TRBV7-2 and TRBJ2-7 gives the whole variable domain GAGVSQSPSNKVTEKGKDVELRCDPISGHTALYWYRQSLGQGLEFLIYFQGNSAPDKSGLPSDRFSAERTGGSVSTLTIQRTQQEDSAVYLCASSLRGTHEQYFGPGTRLTVT.

This rearrangement joins TRBV30 to TRBJ1-3; TRBD1 is a possible D gene (5 bases). The CDR3 loop spans 15 amino acids. Germline V CDR1 and CDR2: GTSNPN, SVGIG (reference sequence). Trimming left V 7 bases short and J 2 bases short, with 18 bases between. This CDR3 reads CAYHIMTEAGNTIYF. In DNA form, the CDR3 reads TGTGCCTACCACATAATGACAGAAGCTGGAAACACCATATATTTT.

CDR3 amino acids: CASSLNSFTEAFF. CDR3 in DNA: TGTGCCAGCAGCTTAAACAGTTTCACTGAAGCTTTCTTT. The chain uses TRBV7-3 and TRBJ1-1; D is undetermined. Trimming left V 1 base short and J 4 bases short, with 7 bases between. Per the germline V gene, CDR1 is SGHTA and CDR2 is FQGTGA. The CDR3 is 13 amino acids.

The gene calls are TRBV6-2 or TRBV6-3 and TRBJ1-4; no clear D gene. V was shortened by 0 bases and J by 4 bases, with 9 bases between the two germline ends. The CDR3 is 15 amino acids. Per germline, CDR1 MNHEY and CDR2 SVGEGT. The CDR3 loop is CASSYSMLGNEKLFF. The CDR3 DNA is TGTGCCAGCAGTTACTCGATGCTGGGTAATGAAAAACTGTTTTTT.

The chain links TRBV7-9 to TRBJ1-5; the D gene is possibly TRBD1 (5 bases). With 2 bases removed from V and 2 bases from J, the gap between germline ends came to 16 bases. The CDR3 consists of 17 residues. Germline assignment: CDR1 SEHNR and CDR2 FQNEAQ (reference sequence). The chain's CDR3 is CASSLQRMGGGNQPQHF. The CDR3 DNA reads as TGTGCCAGCAGCTTACAGCGGATGGGGGGAGGCAATCAGCCCCAGCATTTT.

V is TRBV5-5 and J is TRBJ2-2; D gene ambiguous. V lost 2 bases and J lost 6, with 8 bases in between. Per germline, CDR1 SGHKS and CDR2 YYEKEE (reference sequence). This CDR3 comprises 13 residues. The CDR3 region is CASSFYEAGELFF. CDR3 in DNA: TGTGCCAGCAGCTTTTACGAGGCCGGGGAGCTGTTTTTT.

V gene TRBV19 combines with J gene TRBJ2-1; perhaps D is TRBD1 or TRBD2 (6 bases each). Germline CDR1 LNHDA, CDR2 SQIVND (reference sequence). V shed 5 bases and J shed 10 bases, with 18 bases lying between them. The CDR3 sequence is 14 residues long. CDR3 sequence: CASSPGDFVVEQFF. DNA for the CDR3: TGTGCCAGTAGTCCAGGGGACTTTGTGGTGGAGCAGTTCTTC.

The chain couples TRBV7-9 to TRBJ1-1; no definite D call. Germline V gene data show CDR1 as SEHNR and CDR2 as FQNEAQ (reference sequence). V was clipped by 2 bases and J by 1 base, with 5 bases between them. CDR3 size: 13 residues. DNA for the CDR3: TGTGCCAGCAGCTTACAGGAGAACACTGAAGCTTTCTTT. Translated: CASSLQENTEAFF.

The chain links TRBV7-9 to TRBJ1-6, with D unclear. V gave up 0 bases and J gave up 9 bases, with 12 bases separating them. The CDR3 is 15 residues long. Per germline, CDR1 SEHNR and CDR2 FQNEAQ (reference sequence). This CDR3 reads CASSLARGLVSPLHF. Here the CDR3 DNA reads TGTGCCAGCAGCTTAGCGCGGGGTCTTGTTTCACCCCTCCACTTT.

The rearrangement uses TRBV4-1 and TRBJ1-2; TRBD1 aligns across 10 bases. J lost 1 base, V lost 4 bases, and 3 bases had no gene match. Germline-derived CDR1 and CDR2 are MGHRA and YSYEKL. This CDR3 is built from 15 residues. In DNA form, the CDR3 reads TGCGCCAGCAGCCGACAGGGGGCTTATAACTATGGCTACACCTTC. Translated: CASSRQGAYNYGYTF.

The rearrangement links TRBV7-2 to TRBJ1-2; 9 nucleotides agree with TRBD1. V was pared by 4 bases and J by 0 bases, with 9 bases of the junction left unmatched. The CDR3 has 17 residues. CDR1 SGHTA and CDR2 FQGNSA come from the germline V gene. The CDR3 spells CASSSVGQGGSNYGYTF. The CDR3 nucleotides read TGTGCCAGCAGCTCTGTGGGACAGGGAGGTTCTAACTATGGCTACACCTTC.

The CDR3 bases are TGTGCCGTCCTTCTGATGGAGAATAATGAAAAACTGTTTTTT. It yields the protein CAVLLMENNEKLFF. The J gene is TRBJ1-4, the V gene TRBV7-9; D is unresolved. The germline V and J ends were trimmed by 11 bases and 4 bases, with 17 bases remaining between them. This CDR3 region has 14 residues. Germline lookup yields CDR1 SEHNR and CDR2 FQNEAQ (reference sequence).

A few counts support this clone. Distinct nucleotide sequences in the sample also encode this CDR3. The chain is built from TRBV7-3 and TRBJ1-1; D is perhaps TRBD1 (5 bases). Trimming removed 2 bases from V and 5 bases from J, with 12 bases in between. This CDR3 has 14 residues. Germline-derived CDR1 and CDR2 are SGHTA and FQGTGA. The CDR3 DNA sequence: TGTGCCAGCAGCTTACAGGGTGCAGGGACTGAAGCTTTCTTT. It codes for CASSLQGAGTEAFF.

The chain joins TRBV12-3 or TRBV12-4 to TRBJ2-5, with D unresolved. V lost 3 bases and J lost 4, with 6 bases in between. This CDR3 comprises 12 residues. CDR3 DNA sequence: TGTGCCAGCAGTTTTCCAGGAGAGACCCAGTACTTC. Translated: CASSFPGETQYF.

This clone was detected once. The chain couples TRBV6-4 to TRBJ1-5, with 9 bases matching TRBD1. The J segment lost 5 bases and the V segment lost 2 bases, leaving 7 bases of the junction unmatched. This CDR3 is built from 16 residues. CDR1 and CDR2 from the germline V gene are MRHNA and SNTAGT. The CDR3 DNA reads as TGTGCCAGCAGTGACCGGGCAACAGGGGGCCATCAGCCCCAGCATTTT. This gives the protein CASSDRATGGHQPQHF.

The chain uses TRBV2 and TRBJ1-1; TRBD1 might be the D (5 bases). This CDR3 has 15 residues. Trimming stripped 7 bases from V and 0 bases from J, with 15 bases between. The germline V gene has CDR1 SNHLY and CDR2 FYNNEI. CDR3 nucleotides: TGTGCCAGCACGGCAGGGAGGGCGATGAACACTGAAGCTTTCTTT. Translating gives CASTAGRAMNTEAFF.

As concerns this clone: The sample has other DNA sequences that encode this CDR3 too. The V and J genes are TRBV19 and TRBJ1-2; 8 bases are a match to TRBD1. The germline V gene encodes CDR1 LNHDA and CDR2 SQIVND (reference sequence). The V gene end was trimmed by 3 bases and the J gene end by 3 bases; junction bases not matched to a gene: 3. CDR3 length: 14 residues. CDR3 sequence: CASSIDRGYYGYTF. The CDR3 DNA reads as TGTGCCAGTAGTATTGACAGGGGATACTATGGCTACACCTTC.

The chain uses TRBV27 and TRBJ1-2; D unresolved. From germline, CDR1 is MNHEY and CDR2 SMNVEV (reference sequence). Trimming pared 6 bases from V and 0 bases from J, leaving 14 bases between. CDR3 length: 15 amino acids. CDR3 bases: TGTGCCAGCAGCCTCCCAGACTCAGCTAACTATGGCTACACCTTC. Translated, it gives CASSLPDSANYGYTF.

This clone was recorded once. The V gene is TRBV7-6, the J gene TRBJ1-2; D perhaps matches TRBD1 (5 bases). V gave up 5 bases and J gave up 8 bases, with 18 bases separating them. Germline CDR1 reads SGHVS; CDR2 reads FNYEAQ. This CDR3 is built from 14 residues. CDR3 in amino acids: CASSPLGEGSGYTF. The CDR3 bases are TGTGCCAGCAGCCCGCTGGGGGAGGGTTCAGGCTACACCTTC.

The chain recombines TRBV2 with TRBJ1-2; no definite D call. Looked up from germline, CDR1 is SNHLY and CDR2 is FYNNEI. V lost 2 bases and J lost 7, with 8 bases in between. The CDR3 runs 12 residues. CDR3 residues: CASSERGPGYTF. The CDR3 nucleotides are TGTGCCAGCAGTGAAAGAGGCCCTGGCTACACCTTC. Full variable domain (missing parts from reference TRBV2 and TRBJ1-2): EPEVTQTPSHQVTQMGQEVILRCVPISNHLYFYWYRQILGQKVEFLVSFYNNEISEKSEIFDDQFSVERPDGSNFTLKIRSTKLEDSAMYFCASSERGPGYTFGSGTRLTVV.

This chain connects TRBV19 to TRBJ2-5, with TRBD1 matching 8 bases. The length of the CDR3 is 13 residues. CDR1 and CDR2 from the germline V gene are LNHDA and SQIVND (reference sequence). The J segment lost 5 bases and the V segment lost 3 bases, leaving 2 bases of the junction unmatched. In DNA, the CDR3 is TGTGCCAGTAGTATCCGACAGGGGGAGACCCAGTACTTC. As protein: CASSIRQGETQYF.

The genes are TRBV5-1 and TRBJ2-3; tentatively, D is TRBD1 or TRBD2 (5 bases each). There are 13 residues in the CDR3. Germline V gene data show CDR1 as SGHRS and CDR2 as YFSETQ. The germline V and J ends were trimmed by 4 bases and 0 bases, with 6 bases remaining between them. The CDR3, as DNA: TGCGCCAGCAGCGAGGGGAGCACAGATACGCAGTATTTT. Translation: CASSEGSTDTQYF.

V usage is TRBV5-4 and J usage is TRBJ2-1; possible D gene TRBD2, 5 bases. Trimming pared 4 bases from V and 0 bases from J, leaving 14 bases between. This CDR3 spans 16 amino acids. Germline CDR1 reads SGHNT; CDR2 reads YYREEE (reference sequence). The DNA of the CDR3 is TGTGCCAGCAGCAATGAGGGCTCTAGCTCCTACAATGAGCAGTTCTTC. The encoded protein is CASSNEGSSSYNEQFF.